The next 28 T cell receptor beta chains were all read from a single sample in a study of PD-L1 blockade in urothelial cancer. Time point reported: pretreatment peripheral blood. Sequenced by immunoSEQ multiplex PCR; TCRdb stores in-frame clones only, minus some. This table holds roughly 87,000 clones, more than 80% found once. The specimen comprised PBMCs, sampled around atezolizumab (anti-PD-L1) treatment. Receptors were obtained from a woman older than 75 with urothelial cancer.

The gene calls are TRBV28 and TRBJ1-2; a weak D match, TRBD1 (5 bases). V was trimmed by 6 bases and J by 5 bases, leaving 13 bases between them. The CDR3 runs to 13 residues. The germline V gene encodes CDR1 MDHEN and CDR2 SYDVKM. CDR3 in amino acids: CASRVFGGYGYTF. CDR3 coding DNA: TGTGCCAGCAGGGTATTTGGGGGGTATGGCTACACCTTC.

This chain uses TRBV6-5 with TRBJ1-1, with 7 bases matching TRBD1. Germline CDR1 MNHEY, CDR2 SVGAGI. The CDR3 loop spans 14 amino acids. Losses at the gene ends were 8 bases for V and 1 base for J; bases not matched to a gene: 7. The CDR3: CASGTGATNTEAFF. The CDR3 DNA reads TGTGCCAGCGGCACAGGGGCCACGAACACTGAAGCTTTCTTT.

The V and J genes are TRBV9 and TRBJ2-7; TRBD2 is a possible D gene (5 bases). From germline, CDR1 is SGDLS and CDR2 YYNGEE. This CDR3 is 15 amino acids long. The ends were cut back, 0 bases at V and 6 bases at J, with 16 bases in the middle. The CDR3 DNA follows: TGTGCCAGCAGCGTAGAGGAGCGGCCAGCAAGCGAGCAGTACTTC. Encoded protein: CASSVEERPASEQYF.

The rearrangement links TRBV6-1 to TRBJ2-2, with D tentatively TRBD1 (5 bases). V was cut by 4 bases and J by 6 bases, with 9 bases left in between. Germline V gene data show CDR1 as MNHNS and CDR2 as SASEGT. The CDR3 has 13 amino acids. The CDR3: CASSVTGPGELFF. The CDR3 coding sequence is TGTGCCAGCAGTGTAACAGGCCCCGGGGAGCTGTTTTTT.

This CDR3 reads CASSQGSLGGAEWDTGELFF. Written as DNA, the CDR3 is TGCGCCAGCAGCCAAGGGAGTCTGGGGGGGGCTGAGTGGGACACCGGGGAGCTGTTTTTT. The chain couples TRBV4-1 to TRBJ2-2; perhaps TRBD2 as D (7 bases). The germline V and J ends were trimmed by 1 base and 3 bases, with 24 bases remaining between them. The germline V gene encodes CDR1 MGHRA and CDR2 YSYEKL. The CDR3 is made up of 20 amino acids.

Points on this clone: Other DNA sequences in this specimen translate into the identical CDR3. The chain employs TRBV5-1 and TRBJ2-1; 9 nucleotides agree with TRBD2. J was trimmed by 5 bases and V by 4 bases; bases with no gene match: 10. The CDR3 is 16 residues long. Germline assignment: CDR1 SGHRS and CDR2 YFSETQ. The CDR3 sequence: CASSLAPSGINNEQFF. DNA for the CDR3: TGCGCCAGCAGCCTCGCCCCTAGCGGGATTAACAATGAGCAGTTCTTC.

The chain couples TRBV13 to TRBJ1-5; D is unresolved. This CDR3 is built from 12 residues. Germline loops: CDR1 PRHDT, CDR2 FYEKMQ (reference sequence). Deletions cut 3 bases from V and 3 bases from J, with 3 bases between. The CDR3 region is CASSFYNQPQHF. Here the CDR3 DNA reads TGTGCCAGCAGCTTCTACAATCAGCCCCAGCATTTT.

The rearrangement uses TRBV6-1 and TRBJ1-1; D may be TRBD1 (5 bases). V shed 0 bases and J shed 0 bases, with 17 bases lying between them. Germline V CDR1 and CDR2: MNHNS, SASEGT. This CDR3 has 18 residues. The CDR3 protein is CASSEAAIAGRMNTEAFF. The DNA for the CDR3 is TGTGCCAGCAGTGAAGCCGCGATAGCAGGGAGGATGAACACTGAAGCTTTCTTT.

The DNA for the CDR3 is TGTGCCAGCAGTGAAGGTTTGGGCAGGGTCGGTCAGCCCCAGCATTTT. Encoded protein: CASSEGLGRVGQPQHF. The chain links TRBV6-1 to TRBJ1-5; D is perhaps TRBD1 (5 bases). The V gene's germline CDR1 is MNHNS and CDR2 SASEGT. The germline V and J ends were trimmed by 1 base and 6 bases, with 16 bases remaining between them. There are 16 residues in the CDR3.

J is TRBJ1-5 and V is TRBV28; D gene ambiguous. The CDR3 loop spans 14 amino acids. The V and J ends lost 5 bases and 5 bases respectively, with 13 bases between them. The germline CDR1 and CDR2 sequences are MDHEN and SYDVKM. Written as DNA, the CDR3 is TGTGCCAGCAGTCCATCGACACCCTATCAGCCCCAGCATTTT. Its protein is CASSPSTPYQPQHF. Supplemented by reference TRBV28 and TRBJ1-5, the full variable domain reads DVKVTQSSRYLVKRTGEKVFLECVQDMDHENMFWYRQDPGLGLRLIYFSYDVKMKEKGDIPEGYSVSREKKERFSLILESASTNQTSMYLCASSPSTPYQPQHFGDGTRLSIL.

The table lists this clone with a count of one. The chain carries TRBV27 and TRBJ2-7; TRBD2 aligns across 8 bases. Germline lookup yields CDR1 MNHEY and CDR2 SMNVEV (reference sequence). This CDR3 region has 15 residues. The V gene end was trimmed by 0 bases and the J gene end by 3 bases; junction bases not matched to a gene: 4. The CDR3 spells CASSLSTGGGYEQYF. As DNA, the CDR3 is TGTGCCAGCAGTTTATCAACGGGAGGGGGCTACGAGCAGTACTTC.

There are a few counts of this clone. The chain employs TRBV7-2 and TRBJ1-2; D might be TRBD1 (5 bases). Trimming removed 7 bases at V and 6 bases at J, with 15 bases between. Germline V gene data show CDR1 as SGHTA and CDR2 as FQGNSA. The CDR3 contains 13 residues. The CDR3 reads CASIEFPGHGYTF. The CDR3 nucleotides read TGTGCCAGCATCGAATTCCCAGGGCATGGCTACACCTTC.

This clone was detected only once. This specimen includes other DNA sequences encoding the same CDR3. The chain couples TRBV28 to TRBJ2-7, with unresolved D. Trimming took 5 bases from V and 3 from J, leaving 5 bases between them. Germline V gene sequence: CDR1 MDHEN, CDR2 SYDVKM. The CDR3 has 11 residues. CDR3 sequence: CASSRDYEQYF. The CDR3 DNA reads TGTGCCAGCAGTCGAGACTACGAGCAGTACTTC.

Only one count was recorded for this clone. The CDR3 reads CASSALNQPQHF. The CDR3, as DNA: TGTGCCAGTAGTGCACTAAATCAGCCCCAGCATTTT. The gene calls are TRBV19 and TRBJ1-5; D unclear. CDR1 and CDR2 (germline): LNHDA, SQIVND (reference sequence). The CDR3 has 12 residues. Trimming removed 5 bases at V and 4 bases at J, with 6 bases between. The complete variable domain, with remaining parts taken from reference TRBV19 and TRBJ1-5, reads DGGITQSPKYLFRKEGQNVTLSCEQNLNHDAMYWYRQDPGQGLRLIYYSQIVNDFQKGDIAEGYSVSREKKESFPLTVTSAQKNPTAFYLCASSALNQPQHFGDGTRLSIL.

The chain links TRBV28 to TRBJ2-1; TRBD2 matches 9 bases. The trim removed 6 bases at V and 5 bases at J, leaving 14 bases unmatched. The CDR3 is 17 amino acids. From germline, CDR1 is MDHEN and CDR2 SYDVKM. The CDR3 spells CASSPLLLAGQDNEQFF. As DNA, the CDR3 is TGTGCCAGCAGCCCGCTCCTACTAGCGGGTCAAGACAATGAGCAGTTCTTC. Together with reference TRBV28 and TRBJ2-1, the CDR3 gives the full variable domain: DVKVTQSSRYLVKRTGEKVFLECVQDMDHENMFWYRQDPGLGLRLIYFSYDVKMKEKGDIPEGYSVSREKKERFSLILESASTNQTSMYLCASSPLLLAGQDNEQFFGPGTRLTVL.

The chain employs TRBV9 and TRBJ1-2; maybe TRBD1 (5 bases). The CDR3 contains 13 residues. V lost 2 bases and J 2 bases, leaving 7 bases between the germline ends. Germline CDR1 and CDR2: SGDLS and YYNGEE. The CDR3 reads CASSVEGNYGYTF. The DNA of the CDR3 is TGTGCCAGCAGCGTGGAGGGGAACTATGGCTACACCTTC. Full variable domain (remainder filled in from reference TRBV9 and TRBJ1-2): DSGVTQTPKHLITATGQRVTLRCSPRSGDLSVYWYQQSLDQGLQFLIQYYNGEERAKGNILERFSAQQFPDLHSELNLSSLELGDSALYFCASSVEGNYGYTFGSGTRLTVV.

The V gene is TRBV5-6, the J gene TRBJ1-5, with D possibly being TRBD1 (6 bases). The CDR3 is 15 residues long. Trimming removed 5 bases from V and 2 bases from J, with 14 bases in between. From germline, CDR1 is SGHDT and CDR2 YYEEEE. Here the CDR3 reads CASRRRGSGNQPQHF. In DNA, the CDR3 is TGTGCCAGCAGACGCAGGGGATCGGGCAATCAGCCCCAGCATTTT.

The CDR3 nucleotides read TGTGCCAGCTCACTCGGCAGTAGAACTAGTGGAAACACCATATATTTT. It yields the protein CASSLGSRTSGNTIYF. The gene calls are TRBV18 and TRBJ1-3; D call uncertain. The germline V and J ends were trimmed by 4 bases and 3 bases, with 16 bases remaining between them. Germline V lookup: CDR1 KGHSH, CDR2 LQKENI. The CDR3 loop spans 16 amino acids.

The CDR3 sequence is CASSVGQSDEQYF. The CDR3 nucleotides read TGTGCCAGCAGCGTAGGGCAGAGCGACGAGCAGTACTTC. This chain uses TRBV9 with TRBJ2-7; D is uncertain. Per germline, CDR1 SGDLS and CDR2 YYNGEE. V lost 0 bases and J 5 bases, leaving 9 bases between the germline ends. The CDR3 is 13 residues long.

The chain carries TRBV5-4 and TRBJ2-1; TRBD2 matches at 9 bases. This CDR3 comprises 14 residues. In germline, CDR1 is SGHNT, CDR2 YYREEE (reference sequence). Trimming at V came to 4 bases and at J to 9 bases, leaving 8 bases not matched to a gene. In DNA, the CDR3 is TGTGCCAGCAGCGTTGGACTAGCGCCCGGTGAGCAGTTCTTC. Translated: CASSVGLAPGEQFF.

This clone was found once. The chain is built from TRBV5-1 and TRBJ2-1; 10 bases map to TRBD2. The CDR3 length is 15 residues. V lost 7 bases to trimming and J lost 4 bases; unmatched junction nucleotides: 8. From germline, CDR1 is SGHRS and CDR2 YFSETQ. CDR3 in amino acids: CASALLAGTYNEQFF. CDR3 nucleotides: TGCGCCAGCGCCCTACTAGCGGGAACATACAATGAGCAGTTCTTC.

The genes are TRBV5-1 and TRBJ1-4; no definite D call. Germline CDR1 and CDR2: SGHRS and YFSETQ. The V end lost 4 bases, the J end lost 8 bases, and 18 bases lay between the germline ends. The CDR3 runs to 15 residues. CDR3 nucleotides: TGCGCCAGCAGCCCGGCCAGGAATAATGTGGAAAAACTGTTTTTT. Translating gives CASSPARNNVEKLFF. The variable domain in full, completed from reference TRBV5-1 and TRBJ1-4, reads KAGVTQTPRYLIKTRGQQVTLSCSPISGHRSVSWYQQTPGQGLQFLFEYFSETQRNKGNFPGRFSGRQFSNSRSEMNVSTLELGDSALYLCASSPARNNVEKLFFGSGTQLSVL.

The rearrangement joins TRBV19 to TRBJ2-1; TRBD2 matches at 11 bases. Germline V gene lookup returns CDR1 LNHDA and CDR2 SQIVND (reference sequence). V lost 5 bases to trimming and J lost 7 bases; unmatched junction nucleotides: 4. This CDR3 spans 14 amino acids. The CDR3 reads CASSASGRWNEQFF. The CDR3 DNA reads TGTGCCAGTAGTGCTAGCGGGAGGTGGAATGAGCAGTTCTTC.

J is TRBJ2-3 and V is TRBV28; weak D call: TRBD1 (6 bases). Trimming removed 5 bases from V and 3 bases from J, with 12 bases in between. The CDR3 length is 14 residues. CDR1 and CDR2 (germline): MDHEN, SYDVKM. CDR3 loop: CASSGGARTDTQYF. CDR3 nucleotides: TGTGCCAGCAGTGGGGGCGCCCGGACAGATACGCAGTATTTT.

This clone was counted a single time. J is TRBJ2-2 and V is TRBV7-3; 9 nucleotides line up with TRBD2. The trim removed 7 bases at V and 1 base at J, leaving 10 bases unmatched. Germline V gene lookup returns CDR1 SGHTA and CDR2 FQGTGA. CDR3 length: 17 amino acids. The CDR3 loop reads CASIFAGGPGNTGELFF. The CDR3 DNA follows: TGTGCCAGCATCTTCGCGGGAGGGCCGGGGAACACCGGGGAGCTGTTTTTT.

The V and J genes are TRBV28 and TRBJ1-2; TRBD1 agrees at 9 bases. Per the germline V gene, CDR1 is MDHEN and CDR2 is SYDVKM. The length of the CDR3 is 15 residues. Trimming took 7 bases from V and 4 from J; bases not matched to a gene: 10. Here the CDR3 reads CASNKAGTGSYGYTF. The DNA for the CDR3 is TGTGCCAGCAACAAGGCCGGGACAGGGAGCTATGGCTACACCTTC.

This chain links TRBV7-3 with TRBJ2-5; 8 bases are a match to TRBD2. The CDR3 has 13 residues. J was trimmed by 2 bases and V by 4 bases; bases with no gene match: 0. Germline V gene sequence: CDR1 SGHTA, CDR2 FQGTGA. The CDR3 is CASSSSGQETQYF. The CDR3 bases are TGTGCCAGCAGCTCTAGCGGGCAAGAGACCCAGTACTTC.

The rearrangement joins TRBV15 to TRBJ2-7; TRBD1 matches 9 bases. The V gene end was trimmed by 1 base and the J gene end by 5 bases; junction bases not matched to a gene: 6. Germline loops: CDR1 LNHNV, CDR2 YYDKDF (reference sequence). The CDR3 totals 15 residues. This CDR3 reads CATSRVGTGINEQYF. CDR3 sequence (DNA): TGTGCCACCAGCAGAGTAGGGACAGGGATCAACGAGCAGTACTTC.